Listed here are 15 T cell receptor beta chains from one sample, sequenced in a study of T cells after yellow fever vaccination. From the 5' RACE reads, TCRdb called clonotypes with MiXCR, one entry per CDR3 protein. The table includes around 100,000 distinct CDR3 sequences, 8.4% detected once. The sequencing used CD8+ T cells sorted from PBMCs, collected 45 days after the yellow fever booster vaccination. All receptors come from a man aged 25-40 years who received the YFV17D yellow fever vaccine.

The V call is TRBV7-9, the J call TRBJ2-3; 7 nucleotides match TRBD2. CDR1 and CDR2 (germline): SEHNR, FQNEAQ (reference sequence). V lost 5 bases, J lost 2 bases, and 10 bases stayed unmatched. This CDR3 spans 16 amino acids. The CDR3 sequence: CASSPVTGLHTDTQYF. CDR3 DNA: TGTGCCAGCAGCCCCGTGACGGGACTACACACAGATACGCAGTATTTT.

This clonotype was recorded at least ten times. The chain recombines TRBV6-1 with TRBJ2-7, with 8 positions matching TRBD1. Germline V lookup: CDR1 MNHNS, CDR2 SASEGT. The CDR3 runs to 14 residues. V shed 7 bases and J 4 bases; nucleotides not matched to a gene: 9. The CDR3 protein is CASKDDRGGYEQYF. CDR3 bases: TGTGCCAGCAAAGACGACAGGGGAGGTTACGAGCAGTACTTC.

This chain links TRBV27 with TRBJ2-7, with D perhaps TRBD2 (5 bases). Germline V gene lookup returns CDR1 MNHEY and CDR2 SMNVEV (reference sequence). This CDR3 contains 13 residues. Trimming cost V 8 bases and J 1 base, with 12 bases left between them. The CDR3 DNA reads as TGTGCCAGCTCCGGGCTAGCTTCCTACGAGCAGTACTTC. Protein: CASSGLASYEQYF.

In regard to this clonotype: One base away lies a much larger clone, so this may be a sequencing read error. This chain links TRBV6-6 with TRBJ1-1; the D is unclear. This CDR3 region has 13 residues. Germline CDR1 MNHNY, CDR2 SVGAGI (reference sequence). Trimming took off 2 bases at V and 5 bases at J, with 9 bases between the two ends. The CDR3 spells CASSYLGDTEAFF. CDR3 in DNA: TGTGCCAGCAGTTACCTGGGTGATACTGAAGCTTTCTTT.

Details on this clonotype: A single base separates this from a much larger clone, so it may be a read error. This CDR3 is CARSLSLYEQYF. CDR3 coding DNA: TGTGCCCGCAGCCTCTCGCTATACGAGCAGTACTTC. This rearrangement joins TRBV12-3 or TRBV12-4 to TRBJ2-7; D is unresolved. CDR3 size: 12 residues.

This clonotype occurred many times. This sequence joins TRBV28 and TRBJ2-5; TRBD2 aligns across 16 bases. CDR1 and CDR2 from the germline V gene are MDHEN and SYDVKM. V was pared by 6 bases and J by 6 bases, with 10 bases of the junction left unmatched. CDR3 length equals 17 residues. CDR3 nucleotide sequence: TGTGCCAGCAGCCTCAAGGGACTAGCGGGAGGGGTAAAGACCCAGTACTTC. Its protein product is CASSLKGLAGGVKTQYF. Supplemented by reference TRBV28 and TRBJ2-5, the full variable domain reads DVKVTQSSRYLVKRTGEKVFLECVQDMDHENMFWYRQDPGLGLRLIYFSYDVKMKEKGDIPEGYSVSREKKERFSLILESASTNQTSMYLCASSLKGLAGGVKTQYFGPGTRLLVL.

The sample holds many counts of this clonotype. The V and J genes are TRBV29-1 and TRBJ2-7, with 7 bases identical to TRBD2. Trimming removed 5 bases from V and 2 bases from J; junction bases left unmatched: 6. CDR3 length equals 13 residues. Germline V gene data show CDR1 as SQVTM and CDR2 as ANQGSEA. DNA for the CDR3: TGCAGCGTTCTTAGCGGGCTTACCTACGAGCAGTACTTC. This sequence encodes CSVLSGLTYEQYF.

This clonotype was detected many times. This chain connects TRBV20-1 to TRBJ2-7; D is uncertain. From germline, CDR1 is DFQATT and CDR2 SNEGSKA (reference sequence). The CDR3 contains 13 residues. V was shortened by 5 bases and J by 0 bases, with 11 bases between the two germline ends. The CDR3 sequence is CSAWETHSYEQYF. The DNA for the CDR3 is TGCAGTGCTTGGGAAACTCACTCCTACGAGCAGTACTTC.

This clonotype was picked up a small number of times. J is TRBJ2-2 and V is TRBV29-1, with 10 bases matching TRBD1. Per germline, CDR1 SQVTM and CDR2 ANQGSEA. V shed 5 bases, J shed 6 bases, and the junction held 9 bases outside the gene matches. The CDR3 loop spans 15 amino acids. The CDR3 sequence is CSVLFGTGVPGELFF. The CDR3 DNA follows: TGCAGCGTTCTCTTCGGGACAGGGGTGCCCGGGGAGCTGTTTTTT.

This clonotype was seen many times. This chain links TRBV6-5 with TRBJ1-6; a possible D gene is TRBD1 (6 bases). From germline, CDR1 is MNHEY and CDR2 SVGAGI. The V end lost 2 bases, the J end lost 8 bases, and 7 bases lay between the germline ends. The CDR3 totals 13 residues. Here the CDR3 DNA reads TGTGCCAGCAGTTACCCAGGGGATTCACCCCTCCACTTT. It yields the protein CASSYPGDSPLHF.

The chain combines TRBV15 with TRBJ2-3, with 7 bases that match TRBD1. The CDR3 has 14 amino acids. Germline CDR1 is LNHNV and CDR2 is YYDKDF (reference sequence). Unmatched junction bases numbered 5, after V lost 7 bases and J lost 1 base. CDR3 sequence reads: CATNGQEGTDTQYF. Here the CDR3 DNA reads TGTGCCACCAATGGACAGGAGGGCACAGATACGCAGTATTTT.

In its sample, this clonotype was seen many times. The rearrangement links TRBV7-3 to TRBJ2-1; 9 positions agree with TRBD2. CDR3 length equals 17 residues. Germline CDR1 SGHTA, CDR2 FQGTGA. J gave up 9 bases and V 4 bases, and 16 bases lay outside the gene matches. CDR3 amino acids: CASSSVTGPSGKGEQFF. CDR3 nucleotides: TGTGCCAGCAGCTCAGTCACAGGCCCTAGCGGGAAGGGTGAGCAGTTCTTC.

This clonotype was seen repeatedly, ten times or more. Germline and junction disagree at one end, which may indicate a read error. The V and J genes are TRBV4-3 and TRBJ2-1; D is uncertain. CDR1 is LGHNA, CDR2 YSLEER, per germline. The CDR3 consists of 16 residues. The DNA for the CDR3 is TGCGCCAGCAGCCAAGCATTCTTTGACTCCAACAATGAGCAGTTCTTC. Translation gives CASSQAFFDSNNEQFF.

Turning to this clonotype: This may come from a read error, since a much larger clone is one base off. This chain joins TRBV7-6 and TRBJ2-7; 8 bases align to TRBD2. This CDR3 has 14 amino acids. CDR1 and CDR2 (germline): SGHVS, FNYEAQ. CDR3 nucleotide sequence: TGTGCCAGCAGCTCGGGAGGGAAACACTACAAGCAGTACTTC. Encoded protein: CASSSGGKHYKQYF.

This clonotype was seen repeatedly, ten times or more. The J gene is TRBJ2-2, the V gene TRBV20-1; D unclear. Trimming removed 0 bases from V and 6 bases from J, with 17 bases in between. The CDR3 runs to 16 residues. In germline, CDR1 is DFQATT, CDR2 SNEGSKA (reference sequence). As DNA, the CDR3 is TGCAGTGCTAGAGACTACTCCTTGCAACTGTCCGGGGAGCTGTTTTTT. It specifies CSARDYSLQLSGELFF.